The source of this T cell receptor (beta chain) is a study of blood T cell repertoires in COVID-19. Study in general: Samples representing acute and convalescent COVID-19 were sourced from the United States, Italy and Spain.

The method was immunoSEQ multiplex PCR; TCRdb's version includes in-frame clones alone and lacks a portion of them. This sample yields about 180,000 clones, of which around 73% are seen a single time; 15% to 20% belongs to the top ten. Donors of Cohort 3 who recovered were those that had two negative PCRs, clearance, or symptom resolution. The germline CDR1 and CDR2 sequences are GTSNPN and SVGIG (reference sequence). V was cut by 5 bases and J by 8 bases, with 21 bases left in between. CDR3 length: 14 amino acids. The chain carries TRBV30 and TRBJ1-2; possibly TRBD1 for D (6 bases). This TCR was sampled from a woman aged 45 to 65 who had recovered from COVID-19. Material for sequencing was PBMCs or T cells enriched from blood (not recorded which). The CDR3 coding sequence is TGTGCCTGGCGAAGGTGGGGGGCGCGGGAGGGCTACACCTTC. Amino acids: CAWRRWGAREGYTF.